One sample yielded the 15 T cell receptor beta chains listed below, sequenced in a study of blood T cell repertoires in COVID-19. The assay was immunoSEQ multiplex PCR, and TCRdb's table has in-frame clones only and misses some. The table includes around 190,000 clones, less than 90% detected once. The sequenced material came from peripheral blood. The source is a man aged 70 or older with active or convalescent COVID-19.

The J gene is TRBJ2-3, the V gene TRBV30, with 11 bases matching TRBD2. The CDR3 runs to 14 residues. Germline V gene lookup returns CDR1 GTSNPN and CDR2 SVGIG (reference sequence). After removal of 1 base from V and 14 bases from J, the junction contained 11 bases not matched to a gene. Here the CDR3 DNA reads TGTGCCTGGAGTGCTCCTGTAGCGGGGGGGCCTCCGTATTTT. Protein sequence: CAWSAPVAGGPPYF. The entire variable domain, with the rest obtained from reference TRBV30 and TRBJ2-3, is as follows: SQTIHQWPATLVQPVGSPLSLECTVEGTSNPNLYWYRQAAGRGLQLLFYSVGIGQISSEVPQNLSASRPQDRQFILSSKKLLLSDSGFYLCAWSAPVAGGPPYFGPGTRLTVL.

J is TRBJ1-1 and V is TRBV7-9, with TRBD1 identical over 9 bases. The junction had 9 bases not matched to a gene; V was cut back by 8 bases and J by 8 bases. There are 13 residues in the CDR3. CDR1 and CDR2 from the germline V gene are SEHNR and FQNEAQ (reference sequence). The CDR3 region is CASLPWTGAEAFF. CDR3 coding DNA: TGTGCCAGCCTTCCGTGGACAGGGGCCGAAGCTTTCTTT.

The chain links TRBV28 to TRBJ1-3; 7 nucleotides match TRBD1. J lost 0 bases, V lost 7 bases, and 9 bases had no gene match. Germline CDR1 MDHEN, CDR2 SYDVKM. CDR3 length: 16 residues. CDR3 in DNA: TGTGCCAGCATCGACATGACAGGGATCTCTGGAAACACCATATATTTT. Translation: CASIDMTGISGNTIYF.

In nucleotides, the CDR3 is TGTGCCAGTAGCCGGAGTTACAATGAGCAGTTCTTC. Translation: CASSRSYNEQFF. This chain uses TRBV19 with TRBJ2-1; D gene unclear. The V gene's germline CDR1 is LNHDA and CDR2 SQIVND (reference sequence). Trimming pared 6 bases from V and 4 bases from J, leaving 7 bases between. This CDR3 spans 12 amino acids.

The V call is TRBV3-1 (or the pseudogene TRBV3-2), the J call TRBJ2-7, with 9 bases matching TRBD1. CDR1 and CDR2 from the germline V gene are LGHDT and YNNKEL (reference sequence). This CDR3 is built from 13 residues. The trim removed 4 bases at V and 10 bases at J, leaving 8 bases unmatched. For the CDR3, the DNA is TGTGCCAGCAGCCGCCGGGACAGGGAGTTCCAGTACTTC. Translating it yields CASSRRDREFQYF.

The chain has TRBV7-3 and TRBJ1-1; tentatively, D is TRBD1 (6 bases). The V end lost 1 base, the J end lost 1 base, and 10 bases lay between the germline ends. The CDR3 runs to 15 residues. The germline gives CDR1 SGHTA, CDR2 FQGTGA. In DNA form, the CDR3 reads TGTGCCAGCAGCTTAATAGGGGGTGGGAACACTGAAGCTTTCTTT. Protein: CASSLIGGGNTEAFF.

The genes are TRBV6-2 or TRBV6-3 and TRBJ2-7, with a weak D call TRBD2 (5 bases). CDR3 length: 13 amino acids. V was clipped by 6 bases and J by 3 bases, with 12 bases between them. CDR1 MNHEY and CDR2 SVGEGT come from the germline V gene. CDR3 bases: TGTGCCAGCAGCCTACGGACTCACTACGAGCAGTACTTC. It encodes CASSLRTHYEQYF.

Here the CDR3 reads CASSFVRQGASEAFF. The CDR3 DNA reads TGTGCCAGCAGTTTTGTGCGACAGGGGGCGAGTGAAGCTTTCTTT. The chain recombines TRBV28 with TRBJ1-1; 10 bases align to TRBD1. V gave up 3 bases and J gave up 7 bases; unmatched junction bases: 8. Germline assignment: CDR1 MDHEN and CDR2 SYDVKM. There are 15 residues in the CDR3. Drawing the rest from reference TRBV28 and TRBJ1-1, the complete variable domain is DVKVTQSSRYLVKRTGEKVFLECVQDMDHENMFWYRQDPGLGLRLIYFSYDVKMKEKGDIPEGYSVSREKKERFSLILESASTNQTSMYLCASSFVRQGASEAFFGQGTRLTVV.

J is TRBJ2-5 and V is TRBV5-1, with a weak D call TRBD1 (6 bases). Trimming removed 0 bases at V and 4 bases at J, with 13 bases between. The CDR3 runs to 15 residues. CDR1 is SGHRS and CDR2 is YFSETQ in the germline V gene. The chain's CDR3 is CASSLGARGAETQYF. The CDR3 nucleotides are TGCGCCAGCAGCTTGGGGGCCAGGGGTGCAGAGACCCAGTACTTC. Drawing the rest from reference TRBV5-1 and TRBJ2-5, the complete variable domain is KAGVTQTPRYLIKTRGQQVTLSCSPISGHRSVSWYQQTPGQGLQFLFEYFSETQRNKGNFPGRFSGRQFSNSRSEMNVSTLELGDSALYLCASSLGARGAETQYFGPGTRLLVL.

DNA of the CDR3: TGTGCCAGCAGCTCCCTTTCCCTCACCGGGGAGCTGTTTTTT. Translating it yields CASSSLSLTGELFF. The rearrangement joins TRBV7-2 to TRBJ2-2; no definite D call. The germline V gene has CDR1 SGHTA and CDR2 FQGNSA. V shed 4 bases and J shed 4 bases, with 10 bases lying between them. This CDR3 contains 14 residues.

The chain joins TRBV27 to TRBJ2-1; TRBD2 aligns across 10 bases. The junction had 2 bases not matched to a gene; V was cut back by 6 bases and J by 6 bases. The germline gives CDR1 MNHEY, CDR2 SMNVEV (reference sequence). The CDR3 contains 13 residues. The CDR3 sequence is CASRGLAPNEQFF. The CDR3 DNA sequence: TGTGCCAGCAGGGGACTAGCGCCCAATGAGCAGTTCTTC.

This clone was detected only a few times. The V and J genes are TRBV12-3 or TRBV12-4 and TRBJ2-7; maybe TRBD2 (5 bases). The germline V and J ends were trimmed by 5 bases and 2 bases, with 10 bases remaining between them. The CDR3 length is 13 residues. The CDR3 DNA is TGTGCCAGCAGTATCGGGGTTCCCTACGAGCAGTACTTC. Protein product: CASSIGVPYEQYF.

This clone occurred a few times. The chain is built from TRBV6-5 and TRBJ1-6; the match to TRBD1 covers 8 bases. The trim removed 4 bases at V and 6 bases at J, leaving 2 bases unmatched. CDR1 MNHEY and CDR2 SVGAGI come from the germline V gene. There are 14 residues in the CDR3. The CDR3 region is CASSSDRANSPLHF. The CDR3 DNA is TGTGCCAGCAGTTCGGACAGGGCTAATTCACCCCTCCACTTT.

This clone was counted once. The V and J genes are TRBV27 and TRBJ2-2; 7 bases fit TRBD2. The CDR3 covers 15 residues. Per the germline V gene, CDR1 is MNHEY and CDR2 is SMNVEV (reference sequence). V was pared by 6 bases and J by 1 base, with 5 bases of the junction left unmatched. This CDR3 is CASRDERGNTGELFF. The CDR3 DNA is TGTGCCAGCAGGGATGAGCGGGGGAACACCGGGGAGCTGTTTTTT.

The chain has TRBV28 and TRBJ1-5; tentative D call: TRBD1 (5 bases). The CDR3 sequence is 14 residues long. From germline, CDR1 is MDHEN and CDR2 SYDVKM. V lost 2 bases and J 1 base, leaving 6 bases between the germline ends. The CDR3 loop is CASSLGGSNQPQHF. Here the CDR3 DNA reads TGTGCCAGCAGTTTAGGGGGGAGCAATCAGCCCCAGCATTTT.